Listed below are T cell receptor beta chains from one sample, sequenced in a study of beta chain features in type 1 diabetes. The protocol was immunoSEQ multiplex PCR, while the TCRdb copy is restricted to in-frame clones and leaves out a portion. In the table there are about 340,000 clones, 13% of which are singletons. Sequenced sample: naive CD4+ T cells from blood. All receptors derive from a woman younger than 35 with type 1 diabetes. CDR3s leave out the opening cysteine and the closing phenylalanine or tryptophan. The order of the fields is V gene, clone size, J gene, CDR3 protein. Not every row has a clone size; where given, it reads once, few, many or a size class.

>TRBV30|few|TRBJ2-1
AWKRGTNSYNEQF
>TRBV30|.|TRBJ2-3
AWSVYKTSGKTDTQY
>TRBV6-6|.|TRBJ2-2
ASSYPGTSGSGELF
>TRBV7-9|few|TRBJ1-5
ASSAGQGVPQH
>TRBV29-1|.|TRBJ2-5
SVGQTVWETQY
>TRBV28|few|TRBJ2-7
ASKKGQADYEQY
>TRBV28|.|TRBJ2-7
ASLREGGREQY
>TRBV18|.|TRBJ1-1
ASTATATNTEAF
>TRBV11-2|.|TRBJ1-1
ASSFLQGSTEAF
>TRBV28|.|TRBJ1-1
ASSSADRANTEAF
>TRBV5-1|.|TRBJ2-7
ASSLRTGTGVREQY
>TRBV6-6|few|TRBJ2-1
ASSYSVTSPRGQF
>TRBV7-2|.|TRBJ2-3
ASSLGLARTDTQY